Below, 29 T cell receptor beta chains from the same sample are listed, as sequenced in a study of OX40 agonist ivuxolimab in advanced cancers. Profiling relied on immunoSEQ multiplex PCR, and the TCRdb table lists in-frame clones only, not all of them. The sample includes around 140,000 clones, less than 95% of them seen just once. The sequencing used CD4+ or CD8+ T cells sorted from blood, collected in a trial of the OX40 agonist ivuxolimab. These receptors were obtained from an adult with an advanced solid tumor such as melanoma, head and neck, liver or kidney cancer.

The chain recombines TRBV28 with TRBJ1-2; TRBD1 is a possible D gene (5 bases). The CDR3 has 14 residues. Germline V gene data show CDR1 as MDHEN and CDR2 as SYDVKM. V was shortened by 6 bases and J by 7 bases, with 18 bases between the two germline ends. This chain's CDR3 is CASRTTLEGSGYTF. The CDR3 bases are TGTGCCAGCAGGACGACCCTAGAGGGGTCTGGCTACACCTTC.

V and J are TRBV7-8 and TRBJ2-7; D is perhaps TRBD1 (5 bases). The V and J ends lost 1 base and 5 bases respectively, with 18 bases between them. The CDR3 contains 16 residues. Germline loops: CDR1 SGHVS, CDR2 FQNEAQ. CDR3 sequence reads: CASSLDSGPIYHEQYF. In DNA form, the CDR3 reads TGTGCCAGCAGCTTAGACTCAGGGCCAATTTACCACGAGCAGTACTTC.

This clone came up once. V and J are TRBV4-2 and TRBJ2-1, with TRBD2 matching 8 bases. There are 16 residues in the CDR3. Germline V gene lookup returns CDR1 LGHNA and CDR2 YNFKEQ. J lost 7 bases, V lost 3 bases, and 11 bases had no gene match. CDR3 residues: CASSHASSGRGNEQFF. The CDR3 DNA reads TGTGCCAGCAGCCATGCCAGCAGCGGGAGAGGAAATGAGCAGTTCTTC.

The chain carries TRBV5-1 and TRBJ1-5, with D possibly matching TRBD1 (5 bases). The germline V and J ends were trimmed by 0 bases and 4 bases, with 8 bases remaining between them. This CDR3 has 14 residues. Germline-derived CDR1 and CDR2 are SGHRS and YFSETQ. The CDR3 nucleotides read TGCGCCAGCAGCTTGGTGGCAGGGAATCAGCCCCAGCATTTT. Translated, it gives CASSLVAGNQPQHF.

The chain recombines TRBV28 with TRBJ2-1, with 10 bases aligning to TRBD2. The CDR3 loop spans 14 amino acids. CDR1 and CDR2 (germline): MDHEN, SYDVKM. V shed 7 bases and J 8 bases; nucleotides not matched to a gene: 8. The CDR3 DNA sequence: TGTGCCAGCACCCCCGGACTAGCGGTCGATGAGCAGTTCTTC. This codes for CASTPGLAVDEQFF.

This chain uses TRBV5-1 with TRBJ1-1; the D is unclear. In germline, CDR1 is SGHRS, CDR2 YFSETQ. V lost 3 bases to trimming and J lost 3 bases, with 15 bases between them. The CDR3 extends over 15 amino acids. The CDR3 DNA is TGCGCCAGCAGCTACTTGGAGGGTTTGGACACTGAAGCTTTCTTT. Its protein product is CASSYLEGLDTEAFF.

The chain is built from TRBV28 and TRBJ2-1, with D perhaps matching TRBD1 (6 bases). CDR3 length: 13 residues. Deletions cut 7 bases from V and 14 bases from J, with 21 bases between. In germline, CDR1 is MDHEN, CDR2 SYDVKM. CDR3 bases: TGTGCCAGCACCCCAGGGGTTCGGGACCTTAAGTTCTTC. Its protein is CASTPGVRDLKFF.

The V and J genes are TRBV28 and TRBJ2-4; the D gene is possibly TRBD1 (6 bases). Germline V lookup: CDR1 MDHEN, CDR2 SYDVKM. The CDR3 extends over 15 amino acids. V lost 6 bases to trimming and J lost 0 bases, with 12 bases between them. CDR3 nucleotides: TGTGCCAGCAGCCCCGACAGGATAGCCAAAAACATTCAGTACTTC. This sequence encodes CASSPDRIAKNIQYF.

The J gene is TRBJ1-1, the V gene TRBV5-6; the match to TRBD1 covers 11 bases. The CDR3 runs 17 residues. CDR1 and CDR2 from the germline V gene are SGHDT and YYEEEE. J lost 1 base, V lost 4 bases, and 9 bases had no gene match. In DNA form, the CDR3 reads TGTGCCAGCAGCCCGGAAACTGGACAGGGGGCGAACACTGAAGCTTTCTTT. This codes for CASSPETGQGANTEAFF.

This clone appeared once. This chain uses TRBV5-4 with TRBJ2-3, with a tentative D call TRBD1 (5 bases). The length of the CDR3 is 15 residues. Per germline, CDR1 SGHNT and CDR2 YYREEE (reference sequence). V was pared by 4 bases and J by 0 bases, with 12 bases between. CDR3 nucleotide sequence: TGTGCCAGCAGCCAGGGTGGGCAGAGCACAGATACGCAGTATTTT. Amino acids: CASSQGGQSTDTQYF. Complete variable domain (other parts from reference TRBV5-4 and TRBJ2-3): ETGVTQSPTHLIKTRGQQVTLRCSSQSGHNTVSWYQQALGQGPQFIFQYYREEENGRGNFPPRFSGLQFPNYSSELNVNALELDDSALYLCASSQGGQSTDTQYFGPGTRLTVL.

This chain connects TRBV11-2 to TRBJ2-1; D possibly uses TRBD1 or TRBD2 (6 bases each). The CDR3 has 19 amino acids. Trimming took 0 bases from V and 1 from J, leaving 19 bases between them. CDR1 is SGHAT, CDR2 FQNNGV, per germline. Here the CDR3 reads CASSLDSGDARGSYNEQFF. CDR3 in DNA: TGTGCCAGCAGCTTAGACTCGGGGGATGCTAGGGGGTCCTACAATGAGCAGTTCTTC. Based on the CDR3 plus reference TRBV11-2 and TRBJ2-1, the full variable domain is EAGVAQSPRYKIIEKRQSVAFWCNPISGHATLYWYQQILGQGPKLLIQFQNNGVVDDSQLPKDRFSAERLKGVDSTLKIQPAKLEDSAVYLCASSLDSGDARGSYNEQFFGPGTRLTVL.

J is TRBJ1-1 and V is TRBV5-1, with D perhaps matching TRBD1 (5 bases). The ends were cut back, 1 base at V and 1 base at J, with 8 bases in the middle. Germline V gene lookup returns CDR1 SGHRS and CDR2 YFSETQ. This CDR3 has 14 residues. CDR3 nucleotide sequence: TGCGCCAGCAGCTTGATGGGACCGAACACTGAAGCTTTCTTT. It specifies CASSLMGPNTEAFF.

This sequence joins TRBV6-1 and TRBJ2-7, with 12 bases aligning to TRBD1. This CDR3 region has 14 residues. Germline trimming cut 7 bases from V and 4 bases from J; bases unmatched to any gene: 5. Germline V gene sequence: CDR1 MNHNS, CDR2 SASEGT. The CDR3 spells CASTRDRGQYEQYF. CDR3 nucleotide sequence: TGTGCCAGCACCCGGGACAGGGGGCAGTACGAGCAGTACTTC.

The genes are TRBV6-1 and TRBJ2-7; the match to TRBD1 covers 11 bases. There are 15 residues in the CDR3. Germline V gene data show CDR1 as MNHNS and CDR2 as SASEGT. V lost 4 bases to trimming and J lost 3 bases; unmatched junction nucleotides: 5. The chain's CDR3 is CASSVSGTGGYEQYF. CDR3 coding DNA: TGTGCCAGCAGTGTGTCCGGGACAGGGGGCTACGAGCAGTACTTC.

This clone was seen a single time. The chain joins TRBV28 to TRBJ1-1; D is ambiguous. The CDR3 contains 16 residues. The V and J ends lost 5 bases and 4 bases respectively, with 20 bases between them. Per the germline V gene, CDR1 is MDHEN and CDR2 is SYDVKM. This CDR3 reads CASSPLGGPRGTEAFF. The CDR3 DNA reads TGTGCCAGCAGTCCTTTGGGAGGCCCTAGAGGCACTGAAGCTTTCTTT.

This clone showed up just once. The rearrangement joins TRBV6-6 to TRBJ1-2; possible D gene TRBD1, 6 bases. The CDR3 extends over 16 amino acids. Trimming removed 2 bases from V and 0 bases from J, with 13 bases in between. Germline assignment: CDR1 MNHNY and CDR2 SVGAGI (reference sequence). Written as DNA, the CDR3 is TGTGCCAGCAGTTACGGGGACACGAAAGCTAACTATGGCTACACCTTC. Translation gives CASSYGDTKANYGYTF.

This clone showed up just once. V gene TRBV11-2 combines with J gene TRBJ2-7, with 13 bases lining up with TRBD2. This CDR3 region has 16 residues. Germline assignment: CDR1 SGHAT and CDR2 FQNNGV. V was pared by 3 bases and J by 5 bases, with 7 bases of the junction left unmatched. The CDR3 DNA reads as TGTGCCAGCAGCTTCCATCGGACTAGCGGGGGACACGAGCAGTACTTC. It codes for CASSFHRTSGGHEQYF.

The chain has TRBV7-9 and TRBJ2-7; a possible D gene is TRBD1 (5 bases). The germline gives CDR1 SEHNR, CDR2 FQNEAQ (reference sequence). Trimming took off 5 bases at V and 0 bases at J, with 11 bases between the two ends. The CDR3 covers 14 residues. CDR3: CASSPRQSSYEQYF. CDR3 DNA sequence: TGTGCCAGCAGCCCCCGACAGAGCTCCTACGAGCAGTACTTC.

V usage is TRBV27 and J usage is TRBJ2-1; D not resolved. The ends were cut back, 7 bases at V and 4 bases at J, with 17 bases in the middle. Germline values: CDR1 MNHEY, CDR2 SMNVEV (reference sequence). There are 15 residues in the CDR3. The CDR3 nucleotides are TGTGCCAGCACCCTGGACCCCACGTTTTACAATGAGCAGTTCTTC. Residues: CASTLDPTFYNEQFF.

This sequence joins TRBV18 and TRBJ2-7, with D tentatively TRBD2 (6 bases). Germline V gene data show CDR1 as KGHSH and CDR2 as LQKENI. The CDR3 is 15 residues long. Trimming removed 3 bases at V and 2 bases at J, with 14 bases between. The CDR3 coding sequence is TGTGCCAGCTCACCCATTGGGGGGAGCGCCTACGAGCAGTACTTC. Protein: CASSPIGGSAYEQYF.

The genes are TRBV6-6 and TRBJ1-2; D is possibly TRBD1 (5 bases). The germline CDR1 and CDR2 sequences are MNHNY and SVGAGI (reference sequence). Trimming removed 6 bases from V and 2 bases from J, with 10 bases in between. This CDR3 is built from 13 residues. CDR3 region: CASSFPGNYGYTF. The CDR3 region has the DNA TGTGCCAGCAGCTTCCCAGGGAACTATGGCTACACCTTC.

CDR3 protein: CASSKTGSSQPQHF. The CDR3 DNA follows: TGTGCCAGCAGTAAAACAGGGTCGTCGCAGCCCCAGCATTTT. The rearrangement uses TRBV27 and TRBJ1-5, with D perhaps TRBD1 (6 bases). Germline V gene data show CDR1 as MNHEY and CDR2 as SMNVEV (reference sequence). Trimming took off 5 bases at V and 7 bases at J, with 15 bases between the two ends. This CDR3 spans 14 amino acids.

This rearrangement joins TRBV5-6 to TRBJ2-7, with 13 positions matching TRBD2. CDR1 is SGHDT, CDR2 YYEEEE, per germline. V gave up 4 bases and J gave up 2 bases; unmatched junction bases: 6. The CDR3 is 16 residues long. This CDR3 reads CASSLGLAGVTYEQYF. The CDR3 nucleotides read TGTGCCAGCAGCCTCGGACTAGCGGGAGTTACCTACGAGCAGTACTTC.

The chain couples TRBV6-1 to TRBJ2-1; D is ambiguous. V lost 0 bases and J lost 0, with 12 bases in between. Per germline, CDR1 MNHNS and CDR2 SASEGT. The CDR3 contains 17 residues. The DNA for the CDR3 is TGTGCCAGCAGTGAAGCTTTTGGCACCATCTCCTACAATGAGCAGTTCTTC. It yields the protein CASSEAFGTISYNEQFF.

J is TRBJ1-5 and V is TRBV28; tentatively, D is TRBD1 (6 bases). The CDR3 contains 15 residues. The germline V and J ends were trimmed by 5 bases and 3 bases, with 14 bases remaining between them. Germline lookup yields CDR1 MDHEN and CDR2 SYDVKM. This chain's CDR3 is CASSSRQEINQPQHF. The CDR3 DNA is TGTGCCAGCAGTAGCCGACAGGAGATCAATCAGCCCCAGCATTTT.

The CDR3 nucleotides are TGTGCCAGCAGTGTCGGCGATGAAAAACTGTTTTTT. It translates to CASSVGDEKLFF. The V gene is TRBV2, the J gene TRBJ1-4; D not resolved. Germline lookup yields CDR1 SNHLY and CDR2 FYNNEI. Deletions cut 4 bases from V and 6 bases from J, with 6 bases between. This CDR3 has 12 residues.

The rearrangement links TRBV5-1 to TRBJ1-4; 8 nucleotides line up with TRBD1. This CDR3 comprises 14 residues. Germline CDR1 is SGHRS and CDR2 is YFSETQ. V was pared by 4 bases and J by 7 bases, with 6 bases of the junction left unmatched. The CDR3 here is CASSPRTGPEKLFF. For the CDR3, the DNA is TGCGCCAGCAGCCCTAGGACAGGGCCTGAAAAACTGTTTTTT.

The V and J genes are TRBV11-2 and TRBJ1-1; D is perhaps TRBD1 (6 bases). Germline loops: CDR1 SGHAT, CDR2 FQNNGV. The germline V and J ends were trimmed by 5 bases and 10 bases, with 14 bases remaining between them. This CDR3 comprises 12 residues. This chain's CDR3 is CASSQTGSPAFF. The CDR3, as DNA: TGTGCCAGCAGCCAAACAGGGTCCCCAGCTTTCTTT.

This chain joins TRBV27 and TRBJ2-7; D remains ambiguous. The germline CDR1 and CDR2 sequences are MNHEY and SMNVEV (reference sequence). The CDR3 loop spans 16 amino acids. Trimming removed 6 bases at V and 2 bases at J, with 20 bases between. The CDR3 nucleotides read TGTGCCAGCAGAAAAGGCTTCGGCCAGATAACCTACGAGCAGTACTTC. Protein sequence: CASRKGFGQITYEQYF.